This TCR beta chain was profiled in a study of a mutant IDH1 vaccine in newly diagnosed glioma. Germline lookup yields CDR1 SGHDT and CDR2 YYEEEE. Trimming shortened V by 0 bases and J by 0 bases, and 13 bases separated the two germline ends. The CDR3 is 18 amino acids. Time point denoted: week 35, safety follow-up. Topical imiquimod accompanied each vaccine dose, which consisted of 300 ug of mutant IDH1 20-mer peptide. This clone occurred once. Its specificity is not known. Profiled with immunoSEQ multiplex PCR; TCRdb holds only in-frame clones, not every one. The table shows around 41,000 clones, with over 75% occurring only once.

The TCR originated in a man aged 40-49 years with glioma. The chain is built from TRBV5-6 and TRBJ2-6, with unresolved D. Here the sequenced sample was PBMCs, taken from a glioma patient whose treatment included an IDH1 peptide vaccine. This CDR3 reads CASSLAQASFSGANVLTF. The CDR3 nucleotides read TGTGCCAGCAGCTTGGCGCAGGCATCTTTCTCTGGGGCCAACGTCCTGACTTTC.